A single sample is the source of the 29 T cell receptor beta chains below, sequenced in a study of blood T cell repertoires in COVID-19. Measured with immunoSEQ multiplex PCR; TCRdb has only the in-frame clones, and not every one. This table holds about 110,000 clones, roughly 88% found once. Sample: peripheral blood. The receptors originated from a woman aged 80 or older with active or convalescent COVID-19.

This chain uses TRBV5-1 with TRBJ2-2; 12 nucleotides align to TRBD2. CDR1 and CDR2 from the germline V gene are SGHRS and YFSETQ. The CDR3 sequence is 15 residues long. V gave up 6 bases and J gave up 6 bases; unmatched junction bases: 6. CDR3 nucleotides: TGCGCCAGCACCCCGACTAGCGGGAGATCCGGGGAGCTGTTTTTT. Residues: CASTPTSGRSGELFF.

V is TRBV6-6 and J is TRBJ2-7; a possible D gene is TRBD1 (6 bases). The V end lost 5 bases, the J end lost 3 bases, and 8 bases lay between the germline ends. Germline CDR1 and CDR2: MNHNY and SVGAGI (reference sequence). This CDR3 is 12 amino acids long. The CDR3 DNA follows: TGTGCCAGCAGTCGGACAGTCTACGAGCAGTACTTC. Its translation is CASSRTVYEQYF.

V gene TRBV28 combines with J gene TRBJ1-2; the D gene is possibly TRBD1 (6 bases). This CDR3 contains 15 residues. Per the germline V gene, CDR1 is MDHEN and CDR2 is SYDVKM. Trimming took off 5 bases at V and 5 bases at J, with 18 bases between the two ends. CDR3 in amino acids: CASSHGQSVRYGYTF. The CDR3 coding sequence is TGTGCCAGCAGTCATGGACAGTCGGTGAGATATGGCTACACCTTC.

This chain uses TRBV5-6 with TRBJ1-2; the D is unclear. V lost 2 bases and J lost 5, with 7 bases in between. The CDR3 has 12 residues. CDR1 SGHDT and CDR2 YYEEEE come from the germline V gene. The CDR3 protein is CASSFWEYGYTF. CDR3 bases: TGTGCCAGCAGCTTCTGGGAGTATGGCTACACCTTC.

A single count supports this clone. The chain links TRBV12-5 to TRBJ1-1, with D possibly TRBD1 on 6 matching bases. The germline V gene encodes CDR1 LGHNT and CDR2 FRNRAP. CDR3 length equals 12 residues. The ends were cut back, 4 bases at V and 5 bases at J, with 8 bases in the middle. Here the CDR3 DNA reads TGTGCTAGTGGTTCAGGGGTTACTGAAGCTTTCTTT. Its protein product is CASGSGVTEAFF.

This clone appeared a few times. The genes are TRBV7-9 and TRBJ2-1, with D possibly being TRBD1 (6 bases). V dropped 1 base and J dropped 7 bases, with 11 bases sitting between them. The germline V gene encodes CDR1 SEHNR and CDR2 FQNEAQ (reference sequence). The CDR3 is made up of 14 amino acids. The CDR3 sequence is CASSLVAGANEQFF. CDR3 DNA: TGTGCCAGCAGCTTAGTTGCAGGGGCAAATGAGCAGTTCTTC.

The chain uses TRBV7-3 and TRBJ2-2, with 10 bases fitting TRBD2. The CDR3 spans 16 residues. With V trimmed by 5 bases and J by 8 bases, 11 bases remained unmatched. CDR1 SGHTA and CDR2 FQGTGA come from the germline V gene. CDR3 bases: TGTGCCAGCAGCCCAAGGGGTGCTAGCGGGAGTGGGGAGCTGTTTTTT. It is translated as CASSPRGASGSGELFF.

The chain is built from TRBV2 and TRBJ1-1; 12 bases are shared with TRBD1. V gave up 8 bases and J gave up 5 bases; unmatched junction bases: 6. This CDR3 contains 14 residues. The V gene's germline CDR1 is SNHLY and CDR2 FYNNEI. The CDR3 DNA reads TGTGCCAGCGGGGGACAGGGGGCGCGAACTGAAGCTTTCTTT. Amino acid sequence: CASGGQGARTEAFF.

This chain uses TRBV2 with TRBJ2-5; D is undetermined. V gave up 7 bases and J gave up 0 bases, with 15 bases separating them. This CDR3 comprises 15 residues. Germline V gene data show CDR1 as SNHLY and CDR2 as FYNNEI. The CDR3 nucleotides read TGTGCCAGCACGAAAACGGTCCTCTACCAAGAGACCCAGTACTTC. Protein product: CASTKTVLYQETQYF.

The V gene is TRBV7-3, the J gene TRBJ2-5; the D gene is possibly TRBD2 (5 bases). Trimming cost V 5 bases and J 5 bases, with 15 bases left between them. Germline assignment: CDR1 SGHTA and CDR2 FQGTGA. The CDR3 loop spans 14 amino acids. This chain's CDR3 is CASSPSATGETQYF. The DNA for the CDR3 is TGTGCCAGCAGCCCATCCGCTACGGGGGAGACCCAGTACTTC.

This rearrangement joins TRBV9 to TRBJ2-5; D ambiguous. V was cut by 6 bases and J by 2 bases, with 17 bases left in between. In germline, CDR1 is SGDLS, CDR2 YYNGEE. This CDR3 is built from 15 residues. The CDR3 here is CASNLGSTLQETQYF. CDR3 DNA: TGTGCCAGCAATTTGGGCAGCACTCTTCAAGAGACCCAGTACTTC.

The CDR3, as DNA: TGTGCCAGCTCACCTGGTGAAGGGGGTTCAGATACGCAGTATTTT. Translated, it gives CASSPGEGGSDTQYF. The V and J genes are TRBV18 and TRBJ2-3, with D perhaps matching TRBD1 (6 bases). Trimming removed 3 bases from V and 4 bases from J, with 14 bases in between. The CDR3 covers 15 residues. Germline V CDR1 and CDR2: KGHSH, LQKENI.

The chain uses TRBV28 and TRBJ1-5, with D perhaps matching TRBD1 (5 bases). V was shortened by 4 bases and J by 2 bases, with 15 bases between the two germline ends. In germline, CDR1 is MDHEN, CDR2 SYDVKM. This CDR3 has 16 residues. The DNA of the CDR3 is TGTGCCAGCAGTTGGGGGGAGGGGCGAGGCAATCAGCCCCAGCATTTT. Translated: CASSWGEGRGNQPQHF.

The chain couples TRBV2 to TRBJ1-2; the match to TRBD1 covers 7 bases. Germline values: CDR1 SNHLY, CDR2 FYNNEI. The ends lost 8 bases at V and 3 bases at J; junction bases unmatched: 9. This CDR3 region has 14 residues. The CDR3 loop is CASGQAVGDYGYTF. The CDR3 bases are TGTGCCAGCGGACAGGCCGTGGGGGACTATGGCTACACCTTC.

The rearrangement links TRBV9 to TRBJ2-1; 10 bases are shared with TRBD1. This CDR3 comprises 15 residues. Germline V gives CDR1 SGDLS, CDR2 YYNGEE. V shed 3 bases, J shed 9 bases, and the junction held 9 bases outside the gene matches. The CDR3 is CASSEEPGQGSEQFF. As DNA, the CDR3 is TGTGCCAGCAGCGAGGAGCCGGGACAGGGGAGTGAGCAGTTCTTC.

The table lists this clone with a count of one. The V gene is TRBV5-1, the J gene TRBJ2-3; 7 nucleotides agree with TRBD2. Germline values: CDR1 SGHRS, CDR2 YFSETQ. The junction had 7 bases not matched to a gene; V was cut back by 3 bases and J by 3 bases. This CDR3 contains 15 residues. As DNA, the CDR3 is TGCGCCAGCAGCTCGACTAGCACGTTAACAGATACGCAGTATTTT. Its translation is CASSSTSTLTDTQYF.

The chain couples TRBV29-1 to TRBJ2-7; D possibly corresponds to TRBD2 (6 bases). Per germline, CDR1 SQVTM and CDR2 ANQGSEA. CDR3 length equals 13 residues. V was trimmed by 5 bases and J by 0 bases, leaving 11 bases between them. CDR3 sequence: CSVRRGYSYEQYF. For the CDR3, the DNA is TGCAGCGTTCGGCGGGGCTACTCCTACGAGCAGTACTTC.

This clone occurred a few times. The rearrangement uses TRBV5-1 and TRBJ2-2, with D maybe TRBD2 (6 bases). The V and J ends lost 4 bases and 4 bases respectively, with 14 bases between them. CDR1 and CDR2 from the germline V gene are SGHRS and YFSETQ. The CDR3 runs 15 residues. CDR3 nucleotide sequence: TGCGCCAGCAGCCCTCGGAGGGCCCCCACCGGGGAGCTGTTTTTT. Residues: CASSPRRAPTGELFF.

The gene calls are TRBV5-1 and TRBJ1-6, with 8 bases aligning to TRBD1. With 4 bases clipped from V and 10 bases from J, the junction kept 7 bases outside the gene matches. The CDR3 has 14 residues. CDR1 SGHRS and CDR2 YFSETQ come from the germline V gene. The CDR3 spells CASSTTGGGSPLHF. The CDR3 nucleotides read TGCGCCAGCAGCACCACAGGGGGGGGATCACCCCTCCACTTT.

The chain joins TRBV9 to TRBJ2-1; TRBD2 might be the D (5 bases). This CDR3 spans 14 amino acids. Trimming cost V 0 bases and J 6 bases, with 10 bases left between them. Per germline, CDR1 SGDLS and CDR2 YYNGEE. CDR3 loop: CASSVDTRFNEQFF. The CDR3 coding sequence is TGTGCCAGCAGCGTAGATACTAGGTTCAATGAGCAGTTCTTC.

The J gene is TRBJ2-1, the V gene TRBV11-1; the D is unclear. Germline assignment: CDR1 SGHAT and CDR2 FQDESV (reference sequence). CDR3 length: 13 amino acids. Trimming shortened V by 1 base and J by 3 bases, and 4 bases separated the two germline ends. The CDR3 DNA reads as TGTGCCAGCAGCTTAGGCAGCTACAATGAGCAGTTCTTC. This codes for CASSLGSYNEQFF.

This chain links TRBV19 with TRBJ2-4; D might be TRBD2 (6 bases). Germline V gene lookup returns CDR1 LNHDA and CDR2 SQIVND (reference sequence). V was clipped by 3 bases and J by 8 bases, with 17 bases between them. The CDR3 covers 15 residues. In DNA form, the CDR3 reads TGTGCCAGTAGTATGGTGCTTGCTGGCGGGGACATTCAGTACTTC. Translated, it gives CASSMVLAGGDIQYF.

The chain combines TRBV19 with TRBJ2-3, with a tentative D call TRBD2 (7 bases). The germline CDR1 and CDR2 sequences are LNHDA and SQIVND (reference sequence). This CDR3 contains 15 residues. V lost 2 bases and J lost 7, with 16 bases in between. The CDR3 bases are TGTGCCAGTAGTATAAGGGGGGGCTCGTATCATACGCAGTATTTT. Translated: CASSIRGGSYHTQYF.

The rearrangement uses TRBV4-1 and TRBJ2-7; TRBD2 is a possible D gene (5 bases). V was shortened by 1 base and J by 2 bases, with 9 bases between the two germline ends. Germline V gives CDR1 MGHRA, CDR2 YSYEKL. The CDR3 spans 14 residues. The CDR3 region is CASSQGRGTYEQYF. CDR3 DNA: TGCGCCAGCAGCCAAGGTCGGGGAACCTACGAGCAGTACTTC.

This rearrangement joins TRBV5-1 to TRBJ2-3; the match to TRBD2 covers 16 bases. Germline CDR1 and CDR2: SGHRS and YFSETQ. V was pared by 4 bases and J by 6 bases, with 5 bases of the junction left unmatched. The CDR3 runs to 16 residues. DNA for the CDR3: TGCGCCAGCAGCCTGGGACTAGCGGGAGGGCCGGATACGCAGTATTTT. It codes for CASSLGLAGGPDTQYF.

The CDR3 nucleotides read TGTGCCAGCAGCCCCAATAGCGGGAGTTACATTCAGTACTTC. Its protein is CASSPNSGSYIQYF. This sequence joins TRBV7-3 and TRBJ2-4, with TRBD2 matching over 9 bases. Per germline, CDR1 SGHTA and CDR2 FQGTGA. The CDR3 sequence is 14 residues long. The V segment lost 5 bases and the J segment 8 bases; nucleotides outside the gene matches: 7.

The chain links TRBV24-1 to TRBJ2-7, with TRBD2 as a possible D gene (5 bases). The CDR3 loop spans 15 amino acids. Germline loops: CDR1 KGHDR, CDR2 SFDVKD. Deletions cut 3 bases from V and 2 bases from J, with 13 bases between. CDR3 loop: CATSDPRAGAYEQYF. CDR3 nucleotides: TGTGCCACCAGTGATCCGCGGGCCGGTGCCTACGAGCAGTACTTC.

J is TRBJ2-3 and V is TRBV9; weak D call: TRBD1 (5 bases). Germline CDR1 SGDLS, CDR2 YYNGEE. The CDR3 has 14 amino acids. Trimming removed 4 bases at V and 6 bases at J, with 15 bases between. CDR3 region: CASSLRDYVDTQYF. In DNA, the CDR3 is TGTGCCAGCAGCCTCAGGGATTACGTCGATACGCAGTATTTT.

This sequence joins TRBV6-6 and TRBJ1-5, with D perhaps matching TRBD1 (5 bases). Germline V gives CDR1 MNHNY, CDR2 SVGAGI (reference sequence). The V and J ends lost 6 bases and 4 bases respectively, with 19 bases between them. This CDR3 is built from 16 residues. CDR3: CASRVPGLGLNQPQHF. The CDR3 nucleotides read TGTGCCAGCAGGGTGCCGGGACTGGGATTAAATCAGCCCCAGCATTTT.